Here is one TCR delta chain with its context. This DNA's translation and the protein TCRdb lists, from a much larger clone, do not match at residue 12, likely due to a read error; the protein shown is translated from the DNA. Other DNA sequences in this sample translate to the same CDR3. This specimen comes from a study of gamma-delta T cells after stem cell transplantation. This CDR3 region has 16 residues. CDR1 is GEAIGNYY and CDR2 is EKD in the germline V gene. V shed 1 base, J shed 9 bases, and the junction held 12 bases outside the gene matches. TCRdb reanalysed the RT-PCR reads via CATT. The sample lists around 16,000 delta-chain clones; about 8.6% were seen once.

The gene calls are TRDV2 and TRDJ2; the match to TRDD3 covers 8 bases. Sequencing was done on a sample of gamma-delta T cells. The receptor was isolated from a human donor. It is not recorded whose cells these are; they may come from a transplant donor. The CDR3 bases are TGTGCCTGTGACACGGCTGAACTGGGGGCCACATCACAACTCTTCTTT. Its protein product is CACDTAELGATSQLFF.